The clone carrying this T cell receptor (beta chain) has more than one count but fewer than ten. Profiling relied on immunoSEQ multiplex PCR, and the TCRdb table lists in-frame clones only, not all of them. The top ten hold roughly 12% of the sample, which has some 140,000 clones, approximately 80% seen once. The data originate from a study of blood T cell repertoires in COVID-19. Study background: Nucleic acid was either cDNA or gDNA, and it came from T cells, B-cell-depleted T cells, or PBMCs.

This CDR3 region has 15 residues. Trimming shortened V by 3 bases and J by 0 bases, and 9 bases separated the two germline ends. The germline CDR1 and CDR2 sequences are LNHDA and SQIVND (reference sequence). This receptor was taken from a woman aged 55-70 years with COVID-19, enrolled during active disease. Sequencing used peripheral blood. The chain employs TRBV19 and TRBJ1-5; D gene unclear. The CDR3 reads CASSMAGYSNQPQHF. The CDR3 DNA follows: TGTGCCAGTAGTATGGCAGGTTATAGCAATCAGCCCCAGCATTTT.